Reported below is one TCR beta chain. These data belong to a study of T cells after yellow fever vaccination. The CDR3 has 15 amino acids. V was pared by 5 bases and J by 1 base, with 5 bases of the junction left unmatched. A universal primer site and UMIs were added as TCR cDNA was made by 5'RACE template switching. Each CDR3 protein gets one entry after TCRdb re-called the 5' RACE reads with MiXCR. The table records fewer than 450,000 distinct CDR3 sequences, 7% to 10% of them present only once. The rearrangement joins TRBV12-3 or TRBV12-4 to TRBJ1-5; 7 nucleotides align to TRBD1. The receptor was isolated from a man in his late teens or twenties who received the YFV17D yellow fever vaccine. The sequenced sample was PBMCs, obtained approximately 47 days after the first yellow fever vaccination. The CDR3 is CASSVQGQSNQPQHF. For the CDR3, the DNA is TGTGCCAGCAGTGTACAGGGACAGAGCAATCAGCCCCAGCATTTT.